This T cell receptor beta chain derives from a study of blood T cell repertoires in COVID-19 (dated by TCRdb to 2020 to 2021). Turning to the overall study: Samples from collaborators originated in the United States, Italy and Spain and spanned both the acute and convalescent phases of COVID-19. The prospective study material was composed of cDNA or gDNA derived from T cells, B-cell-depleted T cells, or PBMCs. Subjects who had been exposed to COVID-19, were actively infected with it, or had recovered from it provided the deeply sampled blood TCRbeta repertoires that made up the dataset. The repertoires were released in a freely available public database meant as a resource for research on the immune response to SARS-CoV-2. Samples came from the ongoing ImmuneRACE study (first 160 participants) plus 1,254 subjects from 6 global collaborators. A de-identified subject ID, COVID-19 status, age in years and sex were almost always included in the sample metadata. Where HLA class I and class II types were available, the types were taken from metadata supplied by the sample provider, not from assay-based typing.

In this sample, this clone turned up once. Its cognate antigen has yet to be identified. The record has no base qualities; no much larger clone is one base away. The full study reports these points: The amount of clinical and demographic metadata varied by source and participant and was provided uncurated.

The collaborating institutions used their own protocols to collect whole blood in K2EDTA tubes. For TCRbeta analysis, collaborators shipped samples as frozen whole blood, isolated PBMCs, or DNA extracted from either of those sample types. TCRbeta CDR3 regions were amplified from genomic DNA using the immunoSEQ Assay, a bias-controlled multiplex PCR. The study's own analysis went as follows. The number of nucleated cells in each sample was estimated from the amplification of reference gene primers within the assay. To quantify the absolute abundance of each unique TCRbeta CDR3 rearrangement, sequence reads were collapsed and filtered. Productive Simpson clonality was computed per sample as the square root of Simpson's diversity index over productive rearrangements. This is the immuneACCESS table as TCRdb keeps it, with only in-frame sequences that have V and J called. A part of the clones is gone; compared with another copy, unresolved V genes explain less than half, and the rest is unexplained. V and J calls and clone size are copied from that table; D and trimming were computed from the DNA. The sample includes over 300,000 clones, with almost 85% observed a single time. Around 6.9% of the sample belongs to the ten largest clones.

The sequencing input was peripheral blood. This sequence was found in a human donor in a cohort sampled during active COVID-19.

Here is the DNA: TGTGCCAGCAGCGAGCAGGACAGGAGCTCCTACGAGCAGTACTTC. Translated, this is CASSEQDRSSYEQYF. The rearranged segments are TRBV9 and TRBJ2-7; a stretch of 7 junction bases matches TRBD1. V is trimmed back by 3 bases and J by 0 bases, and the junction contains 6 bases that no gene match accounts for. The CDR3 covers 15 residues, taking in both the cysteine and the phenylalanine. Only the CDR3 portion is preserved as DNA: 45 bases, with reading frame beginning at the first base. Via the germline V gene, CDR1 is SGDLS and CDR2 YYNGEE.